The 15 T cell receptor beta chains below come from one sample, sequenced in a study of technical replicates of blood from several donors. Profiling relied on immunoSEQ multiplex PCR, and the TCRdb table lists in-frame clones only, not all of them. The data show 65,000 to 80,000 clones, 95% to 98% seen once. Material for sequencing was T cells isolated from PBMCs. These TCRs come from a human donor in good health.

This rearrangement joins TRBV5-1 to TRBJ2-2, with 8 positions matching TRBD2. Trimming removed 0 bases from V and 2 bases from J; junction bases left unmatched: 6. The germline gives CDR1 SGHRS, CDR2 YFSETQ. The CDR3 extends over 17 amino acids. The CDR3: CASSLVRLAGNTGELFF. CDR3 nucleotides: TGCGCCAGCAGCTTGGTTCGCCTAGCGGGTAACACCGGGGAGCTGTTTTTT.

The chain has TRBV7-9 and TRBJ1-2; TRBD1 matches at 9 bases. Looked up from germline, CDR1 is SEHNR and CDR2 is FQNEAQ (reference sequence). The ends lost 4 bases at V and 4 bases at J; junction bases unmatched: 7. The CDR3 totals 15 residues. CDR3 coding DNA: TGTGCCAGCAGCTCGCCTGGGACAGGGTTCTATGGCTACACCTTC. Its translation: CASSSPGTGFYGYTF.

The chain carries TRBV5-4 and TRBJ2-7; unclear D gene. The V gene's germline CDR1 is SGHNT and CDR2 YYREEE (reference sequence). CDR3 length: 14 amino acids. The V end lost 0 bases, the J end lost 1 base, and 8 bases lay between the germline ends. The CDR3: CASSLARSSYEQYF. The CDR3 DNA sequence: TGTGCCAGCAGCTTGGCCAGATCATCCTACGAGCAGTACTTC.

The CDR3 spells CASSLLQGNTEAFF. CDR3 DNA: TGTGCCAGCAGCTTATTACAGGGGAACACTGAAGCTTTCTTT. The genes are TRBV11-2 and TRBJ1-1, with D perhaps TRBD1 (6 bases). The V gene's germline CDR1 is SGHAT and CDR2 FQNNGV. This CDR3 has 14 residues. V was pared by 2 bases and J by 1 base, with 8 bases between.

This clone was recorded only once. V usage is TRBV4-1 and J usage is TRBJ1-5; a possible D gene is TRBD1 (6 bases). This CDR3 spans 17 amino acids. The germline V gene has CDR1 MGHRA and CDR2 YSYEKL. V lost 1 base, J lost 2 bases, and 15 bases lay in between. CDR3: CASSQGGLGFGNQPQHF. The DNA for the CDR3 is TGCGCCAGCAGCCAAGGGGGGCTAGGGTTTGGCAATCAGCCCCAGCATTTT.

The V gene is TRBV11-2, the J gene TRBJ2-2; D possibly corresponds to TRBD1 (6 bases). This CDR3 region has 16 residues. In germline, CDR1 is SGHAT, CDR2 FQNNGV. V was trimmed by 5 bases and J by 5 bases, leaving 18 bases between them. CDR3 protein: CASSHYSGTQTGELFF. CDR3 coding DNA: TGTGCCAGCAGCCACTATTCCGGGACACAGACCGGGGAGCTGTTTTTT.

The chain uses TRBV7-8 and TRBJ1-5; D is ambiguous. Germline assignment: CDR1 SGHVS and CDR2 FQNEAQ. V was pared by 1 base and J by 0 bases, with 13 bases between. There are 17 residues in the CDR3. The CDR3 bases are TGTGCCAGCAGCTTAGTTATGGAAGGGAGTAGCAATCAGCCCCAGCATTTT. This encodes CASSLVMEGSSNQPQHF.

The V gene is TRBV20-1, the J gene TRBJ2-3; D unclear. This CDR3 contains 11 residues. Trimming left V 5 bases short and J 1 base short, with 4 bases between. The V gene's germline CDR1 is DFQATT and CDR2 SNEGSKA (reference sequence). CDR3 protein: CSASGTDTQYF. CDR3 DNA: TGCAGTGCTTCCGGCACAGATACGCAGTATTTT.

The chain employs TRBV6-5 and TRBJ1-1; the match to TRBD1 covers 8 bases. Germline lookup yields CDR1 MNHEY and CDR2 SVGAGI. The ends lost 2 bases at V and 4 bases at J; junction bases unmatched: 6. The CDR3 runs 15 residues. The CDR3: CASSYQGAWGTEAFF. The CDR3 coding sequence is TGTGCCAGCAGTTACCAGGGGGCTTGGGGCACTGAAGCTTTCTTT.

The genes are TRBV6-1 and TRBJ2-7; 8 positions agree with TRBD2. With 0 bases clipped from V and 2 bases from J, the junction kept 6 bases outside the gene matches. CDR1 is MNHNS, CDR2 SASEGT, per germline. This CDR3 region has 16 residues. The CDR3 protein is CASSEALTGGPYEQYF. The CDR3 bases are TGTGCCAGCAGTGAAGCATTGACGGGAGGGCCCTACGAGCAGTACTTC.

The chain couples TRBV4-3 to TRBJ1-2; TRBD1 might be the D (5 bases). V shed 0 bases and J shed 4 bases, with 12 bases lying between them. The CDR3 totals 15 residues. CDR1 is LGHNA, CDR2 YSLEER, per germline. CDR3 nucleotides: TGCGCCAGCAGCCAAGAATGGCAGGGCAGCTATGGCTACACCTTC. Amino acid sequence: CASSQEWQGSYGYTF.

The chain links TRBV4-2 to TRBJ2-7; 9 positions match TRBD2. V lost 3 bases to trimming and J lost 7 bases; unmatched junction nucleotides: 10. The CDR3 spans 15 residues. The germline CDR1 and CDR2 sequences are LGHNA and YNFKEQ. CDR3 amino acids: CASSHDPGLAIEQYF. Here the CDR3 DNA reads TGTGCCAGCAGCCATGACCCTGGACTAGCGATAGAGCAGTACTTC.

This chain uses TRBV10-3 with TRBJ2-5, with 8 positions matching TRBD1. The CDR3 consists of 14 residues. Trimming took 3 bases from V and 4 from J; bases not matched to a gene: 4. The germline V gene has CDR1 ENHRY and CDR2 SYGVKD. The CDR3 sequence: CAISDLDRGETQYF. CDR3 coding DNA: TGTGCCATCAGTGACCTCGACAGGGGAGAGACCCAGTACTTC.

The rearrangement joins TRBV2 to TRBJ1-5, with D perhaps TRBD1 (5 bases). Germline V gives CDR1 SNHLY, CDR2 FYNNEI. This CDR3 has 15 amino acids. V shed 4 bases and J shed 5 bases, with 15 bases lying between them. The CDR3 region has the DNA TGTGCCAGCAGTGTAGGCAGGGTGGGCTATCAGCCCCAGCATTTT. It is translated as CASSVGRVGYQPQHF.

The chain uses TRBV28 and TRBJ1-2, with TRBD1 matching 9 bases. From germline, CDR1 is MDHEN and CDR2 SYDVKM. The CDR3 loop spans 16 amino acids. V shed 2 bases, J shed 2 bases, and the junction held 6 bases outside the gene matches. CDR3 protein: CASSLGGGQGNYGYTF. CDR3 bases: TGTGCCAGCAGTTTAGGGGGGGGACAGGGCAACTATGGCTACACCTTC.